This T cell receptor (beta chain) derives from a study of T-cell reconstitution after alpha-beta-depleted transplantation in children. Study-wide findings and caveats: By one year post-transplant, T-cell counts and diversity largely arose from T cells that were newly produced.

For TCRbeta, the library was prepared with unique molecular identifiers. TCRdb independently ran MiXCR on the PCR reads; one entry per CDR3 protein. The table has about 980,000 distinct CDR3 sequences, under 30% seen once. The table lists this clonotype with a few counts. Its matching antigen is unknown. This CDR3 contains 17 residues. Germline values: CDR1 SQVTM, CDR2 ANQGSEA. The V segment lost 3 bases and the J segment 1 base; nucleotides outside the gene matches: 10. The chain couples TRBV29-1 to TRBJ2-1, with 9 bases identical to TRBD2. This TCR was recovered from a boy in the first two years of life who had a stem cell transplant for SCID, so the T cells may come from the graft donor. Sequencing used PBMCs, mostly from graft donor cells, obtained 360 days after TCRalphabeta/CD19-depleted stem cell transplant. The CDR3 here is CSVEFRGGAGSYNEQFF. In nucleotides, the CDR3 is TGCAGCGTTGAGTTCCGCGGGGGGGCCGGATCCTACAATGAGCAGTTCTTC.